These 24 T cell receptor beta chains came from one sample sequenced in a study of blood T cell repertoires in COVID-19. TCRdb's copy holds only in-frame clones and misses some; the assay was immunoSEQ multiplex PCR. This table has 250,000 to 350,000 clones, more than 80% appearing once. The sequencing input was peripheral blood. Receptors originate from a woman in her twenties or thirties with COVID-19, enrolled during active disease.

The chain combines TRBV28 with TRBJ1-4; 7 bases fit TRBD1. Per germline, CDR1 MDHEN and CDR2 SYDVKM. The V and J ends lost 4 bases and 4 bases, in that order; junction bases with no gene match: 6. The CDR3 covers 15 residues. The CDR3: CASSSPGTVNEKLFF. The CDR3 nucleotides are TGTGCCAGCAGTTCACCAGGGACAGTTAATGAAAAACTGTTTTTT.

The genes are TRBV21-1 and TRBJ1-5; TRBD1 is the table's D call, not checked against the DNA. TRBV21-1 is a recognized pseudogene. The CDR3 consists of 17 residues. In DNA, the CDR3 is TGTGCCAGCAGCAAAGAAAGGGGGCGAGGTGTTGATCAGCCCCAGCATTTT. Residues: CASSKERGRGVDQPQHF.

The chain employs TRBV18 and TRBJ2-1; D uncertain. V lost 3 bases and J lost 3, with 15 bases in between. The germline V gene encodes CDR1 KGHSH and CDR2 LQKENI. The CDR3 runs to 16 residues. CDR3 in amino acids: CASSPQSGPDYNEQFF. CDR3 DNA sequence: TGTGCCAGCTCACCTCAGTCTGGCCCTGACTACAATGAGCAGTTCTTC.

This rearrangement joins TRBV18 to TRBJ1-6; maybe TRBD1 (5 bases). Germline-derived CDR1 and CDR2 are KGHSH and LQKENI. Trimming removed 2 bases from V and 9 bases from J, with 11 bases in between. The CDR3 consists of 14 residues. The CDR3 nucleotides are TGTGCCAGCTCACCAAGTAGGGGTGCTTCACCCCTCCACTTT. This gives the protein CASSPSRGASPLHF.

The chain uses TRBV30 and TRBJ1-1, with D possibly matching TRBD1 (6 bases). The V end was cut by 2 bases, the J end by 5 bases, with 12 bases between. Germline CDR1 and CDR2: GTSNPN and SVGIG (reference sequence). The length of the CDR3 is 13 residues. The CDR3 DNA reads TGTGCCTGGAGTAAAACAGGGATAACTGAAGCTTTCTTT. Translating it yields CAWSKTGITEAFF.

The gene calls are TRBV7-8 and TRBJ2-1; TRBD2 matches 9 bases. Looked up from germline, CDR1 is SGHVS and CDR2 is FQNEAQ. Trimming cost V 5 bases and J 2 bases; bases outside gene matches: 7. The CDR3 is 16 residues long. CDR3 region: CASSLPGTSPYNEQFF. The CDR3 DNA reads TGTGCCAGCAGCCTCCCCGGGACTAGCCCCTACAATGAGCAGTTCTTC.

This chain uses TRBV12-3 or TRBV12-4 with TRBJ2-1, with D hard to call. V gave up 5 bases and J gave up 9 bases, with 11 bases separating them. This CDR3 is 12 amino acids long. The CDR3 DNA reads TGTGCCAGCAGTCGCACTACTGCTGAGCAGTTCTTC. Translation gives CASSRTTAEQFF.

The V gene is TRBV27, the J gene TRBJ1-5; D is perhaps TRBD1 (5 bases). The CDR3 consists of 18 residues. CDR1 and CDR2 (germline): MNHEY, SMNVEV (reference sequence). Trimming took 2 bases from V and 0 from J, leaving 17 bases between them. The CDR3 protein is CASSLRGLGANSNQPQHF. Written as DNA, the CDR3 is TGTGCCAGCAGTTTAAGGGGTTTGGGCGCAAATAGCAATCAGCCCCAGCATTTT.

The rearrangement uses TRBV25-1 and TRBJ2-5; 8 nucleotides line up with TRBD1. CDR1 is MGHDK, CDR2 SYGVNS, per germline. The CDR3 is 17 amino acids. J lost 1 base, V lost 0 bases, and 7 bases had no gene match. The CDR3 DNA is TGTGCCAGCAGTGAATACGGGGTGACAGGGGCCCAAGAGACCCAGTACTTC. This gives the protein CASSEYGVTGAQETQYF. Full variable domain (remainder filled in from reference TRBV25-1 and TRBJ2-5): EADIYQTPRYLVIGTGKKITLECSQTMGHDKMYWYQQDPGMELHLIHYSYGVNSTEKGDLSSESTVSRIRTEHFPLTLESARPSHTSQYLCASSEYGVTGAQETQYFGPGTRLLVL.

J is TRBJ1-3 and V is TRBV30, with D uncertain. V lost 0 bases, J lost 0 bases, and 12 bases lay in between. The germline V gene has CDR1 GTSNPN and CDR2 SVGIG (reference sequence). The CDR3 covers 16 residues. CDR3 loop: CAWSVTGSISGNTIYF. The CDR3, as DNA: TGTGCCTGGAGTGTGACCGGGTCTATCTCTGGAAACACCATATATTTT.

The chain combines TRBV28 with TRBJ1-5; D perhaps matches TRBD1 (5 bases). This CDR3 contains 12 residues. The germline CDR1 and CDR2 sequences are MDHEN and SYDVKM. DNA of the CDR3: TGTGCGGCGGGGGGGAGCAATCAGCCCCAGCATTTT. As protein: CAAGGSNQPQHF.

This chain uses TRBV27 with TRBJ1-2, with D unclear. CDR1 and CDR2 (germline): MNHEY, SMNVEV (reference sequence). The V end lost 6 bases, the J end lost 6 bases, and 14 bases lay between the germline ends. CDR3 size: 13 residues. CDR3: CASSFAAGNGYTF. CDR3 nucleotides: TGTGCCAGCAGCTTCGCAGCGGGCAATGGCTACACCTTC.

The CDR3 region has the DNA TGTGCCAGCAGCGTAGGGACAGGGGGCAGGGAGACCCAGTACTTC. Translated, it gives CASSVGTGGRETQYF. The rearrangement uses TRBV9 and TRBJ2-5; 11 bases agree with TRBD1. The V and J ends lost 0 bases and 5 bases, in that order; junction bases with no gene match: 3. The CDR3 spans 15 residues. Germline CDR1 reads SGDLS; CDR2 reads YYNGEE.

This chain connects TRBV9 to TRBJ2-7, with unresolved D. The germline V gene has CDR1 SGDLS and CDR2 YYNGEE. Between the trimmed V and J ends, which lost 0 bases and 2 bases, there was a span of 12 bases. This CDR3 has 15 amino acids. The CDR3 nucleotides are TGTGCCAGCAGCGTAGCAGCGCCCCTTACCTACGAGCAGTACTTC. Its translation: CASSVAAPLTYEQYF.

J is TRBJ1-3 and V is TRBV19; unclear D gene. In germline, CDR1 is LNHDA, CDR2 SQIVND (reference sequence). The CDR3 consists of 15 residues. The V gene lost 5 bases and the J gene lost 3 bases, with 14 bases spanning the gap. CDR3 region: CASSVSPRNGNTIYF. The CDR3 region has the DNA TGTGCCAGTAGTGTAAGCCCACGAAATGGAAACACCATATATTTT. The full variable domain, with the rest looked up from reference TRBV19 and TRBJ1-3, is DGGITQSPKYLFRKEGQNVTLSCEQNLNHDAMYWYRQDPGQGLRLIYYSQIVNDFQKGDIAEGYSVSREKKESFPLTVTSAQKNPTAFYLCASSVSPRNGNTIYFGEGSWLTVV.

The chain carries TRBV7-6 and TRBJ2-1; TRBD2 aligns across 8 bases. V lost 2 bases and J lost 4; bases outside the gene matches: 10. Germline V gives CDR1 SGHVS, CDR2 FNYEAQ. The CDR3 extends over 17 amino acids. CDR3 DNA: TGTGCCAGCAGCTTACTGGGATTTAGCGGGAATTACAATGAGCAGTTCTTC. This encodes CASSLLGFSGNYNEQFF. Variable domain in full (rest from reference TRBV7-6 and TRBJ2-1): GAGVSQSPRYKVTKRGQDVALRCDPISGHVSLYWYRQALGQGPEFLTYFNYEAQQDKSGLPNDRFSAERPEGSISTLTIQRTEQRDSAMYRCASSLLGFSGNYNEQFFGPGTRLTVL.

This chain links TRBV5-1 with TRBJ2-7, with 8 bases aligning to TRBD2. V trimming: 0 bases; J trimming: 1 base; junction bases outside the gene matches: 6. This CDR3 has 16 amino acids. Germline V CDR1 and CDR2: SGHRS, YFSETQ. CDR3 loop: CASSLGAAGESYEQYF. CDR3 nucleotide sequence: TGCGCCAGCAGCTTGGGGGCAGCGGGAGAGTCCTACGAGCAGTACTTC.

This clone turned up a few times. The chain uses TRBV7-2 and TRBJ1-1; D remains unclear. The CDR3 contains 13 residues. In germline, CDR1 is SGHTA, CDR2 FQGNSA. Trimming shortened V by 5 bases and J by 6 bases, and 13 bases separated the two germline ends. The CDR3 DNA follows: TGTGCCAGCAGCCCCTACGCCAGGTCTGAAGCTTTCTTT. This codes for CASSPYARSEAFF.

The chain links TRBV6-5 to TRBJ2-7; D is perhaps TRBD1 (6 bases). The CDR3 totals 12 residues. Germline assignment: CDR1 MNHEY and CDR2 SVGAGI. The ends were cut back, 8 bases at V and 3 bases at J, with 11 bases in the middle. In DNA, the CDR3 is TGTGCCAGCGAAGCAGGGGTCTACGAGCAGTACTTC. Its translation: CASEAGVYEQYF.

This chain connects TRBV3-1 (or the pseudogene TRBV3-2) to TRBJ2-3; 9 bases fit TRBD2. The CDR3 covers 13 residues. Germline CDR1 and CDR2: LGHDT and YNNKEL (reference sequence). Germline trimming cut 4 bases from V and 7 bases from J; bases unmatched to any gene: 3. The CDR3 here is CASSLGLANTQYF. CDR3 in DNA: TGTGCCAGCAGCCTTGGACTAGCGAATACGCAGTATTTT.

V is TRBV27 and J is TRBJ2-7; 7 bases are shared with TRBD2. From germline, CDR1 is MNHEY and CDR2 SMNVEV (reference sequence). This CDR3 is built from 15 residues. V trimming: 4 bases; J trimming: 6 bases; junction bases outside the gene matches: 12. CDR3 region: CASSSYREGIGEQYF. The CDR3 DNA sequence: TGTGCCAGCAGTTCCTATAGGGAGGGGATAGGCGAGCAGTACTTC.

The rearrangement links TRBV7-3 to TRBJ2-3, with 7 bases matching TRBD1. The CDR3 runs 13 residues. Germline CDR1 is SGHTA and CDR2 is FQGTGA. V was pared by 4 bases and J by 5 bases, with 3 bases of the junction left unmatched. As DNA, the CDR3 is TGTGCCAGCAGCTCTACAGGGGTAGATACGCAGTATTTT. It codes for CASSSTGVDTQYF. Full variable domain (rest looked up from reference TRBV7-3 and TRBJ2-3): GAGVSQTPSNKVTEKGKYVELRCDPISGHTALYWYRQSLGQGPEFLIYFQGTGAADDSGLPNDRFFAVRPEGSVSTLKIQRTERGDSAVYLCASSSTGVDTQYFGPGTRLTVL.

The rearrangement links TRBV4-2 to TRBJ2-5; D call uncertain. The V and J ends lost 1 base and 2 bases respectively, with 8 bases between them. Germline lookup yields CDR1 LGHNA and CDR2 YNFKEQ. CDR3 length: 14 amino acids. CDR3 coding DNA: TGTGCCAGCAGCCAAGGCAGTCAACAAGAGACCCAGTACTTC. Translation gives CASSQGSQQETQYF.

The gene calls are TRBV6-5 and TRBJ1-2; 9 bases match TRBD1. With 2 bases clipped from V and 4 bases from J, the junction kept 8 bases outside the gene matches. This CDR3 has 16 amino acids. Germline lookup yields CDR1 MNHEY and CDR2 SVGAGI. This CDR3 is CASSYDYRGLFYGYTF. As DNA, the CDR3 is TGTGCCAGCAGTTACGACTACAGGGGGCTCTTCTATGGCTACACCTTC.